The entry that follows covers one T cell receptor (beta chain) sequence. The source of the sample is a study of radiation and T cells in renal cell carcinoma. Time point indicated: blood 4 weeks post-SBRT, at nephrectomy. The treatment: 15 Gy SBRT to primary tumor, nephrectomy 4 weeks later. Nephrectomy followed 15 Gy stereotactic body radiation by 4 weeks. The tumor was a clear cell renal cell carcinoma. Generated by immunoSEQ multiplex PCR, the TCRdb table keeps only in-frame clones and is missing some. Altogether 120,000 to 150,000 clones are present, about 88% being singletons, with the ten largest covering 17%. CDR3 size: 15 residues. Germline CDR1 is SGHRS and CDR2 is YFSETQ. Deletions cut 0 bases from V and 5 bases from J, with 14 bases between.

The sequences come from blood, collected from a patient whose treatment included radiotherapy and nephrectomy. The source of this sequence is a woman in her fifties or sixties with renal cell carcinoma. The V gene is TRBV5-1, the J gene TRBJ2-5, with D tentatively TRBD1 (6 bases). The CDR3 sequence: CASSLDRVGSETQYF. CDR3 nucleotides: TGCGCCAGCAGCTTGGACAGGGTTGGGAGCGAGACCCAGTACTTC.